Sequencing of this TCR beta chain was carried out in a study of tumor-infiltrating lymphocytes in primary liver carcinoma. Study overall: These patients were men and women whose ages were 30 to 69 years. Study outcomes and limitations: Top clones occupying all five tumor regions numbered only about 8-25%.

The tissue used was unsorted bulk material of 20-30 mg. RNA and DNA were co-extracted from it with the AllPrep DNA/RNA mini kit. Patients showed chronic HBV infection and an absence of prior treatment. The CDR3 is made up of 16 amino acids. The germline CDR1 and CDR2 sequences are SNHLY and FYNNEI. The researchers produced TCR beta cDNA from approximately 0.45 ug total RNA with a constant-region primer. ARM-PCR was slightly modified, and three nested multiplex PCR rounds with it gave rise to the TCR beta libraries. In the first two PCR rounds, TRBV1-TRBV30 forward primers were paired with a C-beta reverse primer, and each round lasted nine to ten cycles. TCRdb reprocessed the multiplex PCR reads via MiXCR and lists one record per CDR3 protein. Here the sample spans about 48,000 distinct CDR3 sequences, about 68% being singletons. In the case of this clonotype: The antigen is undetermined. This sequence may be a read error, since a much larger clone differs from it by one base.

This TCR derives from a middle-aged man with primary liver carcinoma and hepatitis B virus infection. Sequenced sample: liver tumor tissue from sampling region 3. The subset here: tumor region T3, left-lateral pole. This sequence joins TRBV2 and TRBJ2-2; D might be TRBD2 (10 bases). The CDR3 protein is CASSDSLAGQGGELLF. For the CDR3, the DNA is TGTGCCAGCAGTGACTCACTAGCGGGACAGGGCGGGGAGCTGCTTTTT.